This TCR beta chain was profiled in a study of response to subunit inactivated influenza vaccine. TCRdb itself ran the RT-PCR reads through MiXCR, one entry per CDR3 protein. The sample holds about 570,000 distinct CDR3 sequences; about 11% are singletons and the top ten take about 10%. Whole-study findings and limits: Authors suggested each seasonal flu vaccination may recruit only limited numbers of new T cells.

This clonotype came up many times. Antigen specificity is unknown. V shed 5 bases and J 5 bases; nucleotides not matched to a gene: 4. This CDR3 contains 15 residues. Germline V gene sequence: CDR1 LGHNA, CDR2 YSLEER. This sample was shared with a second study, whose subject was T cells expressing NK-cell markers. As reported in that work: What made the TCR beta cDNA was 5'RACE template switching with UMIs. In several donors, these clonotypes also led the CD3+CD56-NKG2C+ fraction.

The chain joins TRBV4-3 to TRBJ2-1, with TRBD2 matching 12 bases. Sequencing was performed on PBMCs from blood, taken on the day of vaccination. The clonotype comes from a middle-aged man who received an inactivated influenza vaccine. CDR3 nucleotide sequence: TGCGCCAGCAGCTCTAGCGGGAGGGCCCACAATGAGCAGTTCTTC. Its protein is CASSSSGRAHNEQFF.